In its sample, the clone carrying this T cell receptor beta chain was seen once. Germline V gene sequence: CDR1 LNHNV, CDR2 YYDKDF (reference sequence). The germline V and J ends were trimmed by 2 bases and 3 bases, with 8 bases remaining between them. The CDR3 covers 13 residues. This specimen comes from a study of blood T cell repertoires in COVID-19. At the level of the study: Material from acute and convalescent COVID-19 was sourced from the United States, Italy and Spain. T cells, B-cell-depleted T cells, or PBMCs supplied cDNA or gDNA.

Generated by immunoSEQ multiplex PCR, the TCRdb table keeps only in-frame clones and is missing some. The sample shows about 64,000 clones, roughly 82% of them seen only once. The receptor was isolated from a woman aged 55-70 years with acute or convalescent COVID-19. The chain joins TRBV15 to TRBJ2-7; a possible D gene is TRBD1 (6 bases). The sample taken for sequencing was peripheral blood. The CDR3 loop reads CATSRTDSYEQYF. The CDR3 DNA follows: TGTGCCACCAGCAGAACGGACAGCTACGAGCAGTACTTC.